This T cell receptor (beta chain) was documented in a study of blood T cells in healthy people across ages. A second 7 to 11 cycle PCR used barcoded and J-beta primers. Via MiXCR, TCRdb re-called the 5' RACE reads, giving one row per CDR3 protein. The repertoire holds some 1.6 million distinct CDR3 sequences, about 35% seen once, with about 11% in the top ten. This clonotype was seen a few times. The specimen sequenced was blood. This TCR was recovered from a woman in her 30s in good health.

The CDR3 protein is CASSPRGAASTDTQYF. The CDR3, as DNA: TGCGCCAGCAGTCCCAGAGGAGCGGCTAGCACAGATACGCAGTATTTT. This sequence joins TRBV4-1 and TRBJ2-3, with a tentative D call TRBD2 (5 bases). V lost 6 bases to trimming and J lost 0 bases, with 16 bases between them. The CDR3 covers 16 residues. Germline V gene lookup returns CDR1 MGHRA and CDR2 YSYEKL.